This T cell receptor beta chain was identified in a study of shared clonotypes between healthy human individuals. Findings of the study overall: Rarefaction revealed incomplete sorted-subset sequencing despite large depth. A few donors had about 5% of their naive CD4 clonotypes in common.

TCRdb's copy holds only in-frame clones and misses some; the assay was immunoSEQ multiplex PCR. The data hold approximately 2.5 million clones, with 80% to 95% observed a single time. The donors were adults (healthy and HIV-negative) with no recent acute infections or vaccinations. In regard to this clone: The antigen is unknown.

Germline values: CDR1 SGHRS, CDR2 YFSETQ. The CDR3 is 14 amino acids. Trimming cost V 4 bases and J 0 bases, with 10 bases left between them. The TCR comes from a man younger than 35 in good health. Some clones in this sample may be carry-over from other donors' samples. The J gene is TRBJ1-1, the V gene TRBV5-1, with D possibly matching TRBD1 (5 bases). Sequencing was done on a sample of naive CD4+ T cells from PBMCs. The subset here: CD45RA+ positively selected. The CDR3 region has the DNA TGCGCCAGCAGCGAGGACACATTGAACACTGAAGCTTTCTTT. It encodes CASSEDTLNTEAFF. Supplemented by reference TRBV5-1 and TRBJ1-1, the full variable domain reads KAGVTQTPRYLIKTRGQQVTLSCSPISGHRSVSWYQQTPGQGLQFLFEYFSETQRNKGNFPGRFSGRQFSNSRSEMNVSTLELGDSALYLCASSEDTLNTEAFFGQGTRLTVV.